This passage covers 14 T cell receptor beta chains from one sample sequenced in a study of blood T cells in healthy people across ages. A second PCR, run for roughly 7 to 11 cycles, used a sample-barcoded 5' primer plus a J-beta primer mix. From the 5' RACE reads, TCRdb called clonotypes with MiXCR, one entry per CDR3 protein. The profile covers over a million distinct CDR3 sequences, with approximately 38% appearing a single time and 7.9% taken by the ten largest. The sample consisted of blood. The origin of the receptors is a woman between 18 and 29 years old in good health.

The chain couples TRBV20-1 to TRBJ2-4; D might be TRBD1 (5 bases). The DNA end is more similar to TRBJ2-5, so the J call may be wrong. Germline CDR1 and CDR2: DFQATT and SNEGSKA (reference sequence). CDR3 length: 13 residues. Here the CDR3 reads CSARDGAKETQYF. CDR3 DNA sequence: TGCAGTGCTAGAGATGGGGCCAAAGAGACCCAGTACTTC.

V usage is TRBV11-2 and J usage is TRBJ2-7; no clear D gene. With 1 base removed from V and 3 bases from J, the gap between germline ends came to 13 bases. Germline lookup yields CDR1 SGHAT and CDR2 FQNNGV. The CDR3 covers 15 residues. DNA for the CDR3: TGTGCCAGCAGCTTAGCCTCTCAGCCTTACTACGAGCAGTACTTC. This encodes CASSLASQPYYEQYF.

J is TRBJ2-4 and V is TRBV6-1, with TRBD2 identical over 12 bases. The V and J ends lost 5 bases and 0 bases, in that order; junction bases with no gene match: 5. This CDR3 region has 17 residues. CDR1 MNHNS and CDR2 SASEGT come from the germline V gene. Written as DNA, the CDR3 is TGTGCCAGCAGTCCACGGACTAGCGGGATAGCCAAAAACATTCAGTACTTC. Amino acids: CASSPRTSGIAKNIQYF.

The chain uses TRBV27 and TRBJ2-5; TRBD2 aligns across 9 bases. V dropped 8 bases and J dropped 0; count of bases not matched to a gene: 10. Germline V lookup: CDR1 MNHEY, CDR2 SMNVEV (reference sequence). CDR3 length equals 16 residues. The CDR3 bases are TGTGCCAGCCGTACCCGAGCGGGGGGCTACCAAGAGACCCAGTACTTC. Its protein product is CASRTRAGGYQETQYF.

V usage is TRBV5-1 and J usage is TRBJ1-2; weak D call: TRBD1 (6 bases). Looked up from germline, CDR1 is SGHRS and CDR2 is YFSETQ. CDR3 length: 15 residues. V dropped 4 bases and J dropped 2 bases, with 15 bases sitting between them. The CDR3, as DNA: TGCGCCAGCAGCCCGGACAGTCGGAAAAACTATGGCTACACCTTC. Its translation: CASSPDSRKNYGYTF.

This chain connects TRBV14 to TRBJ1-1; D unresolved. V lost 0 bases to trimming and J lost 10 bases, with 6 bases between them. This CDR3 spans 11 amino acids. The V gene's germline CDR1 is SGHDN and CDR2 FVKESK. The CDR3 DNA sequence: TGTGCCAGCAGCCAAGAATCGGTAGCTTTCTTT. Its protein product is CASSQESVAFF. Variable domain in full (rest from reference TRBV14 and TRBJ1-1): EAGVTQFPSHSVIEKGQTVTLRCDPISGHDNLYWYRRVMGKEIKFLLHFVKESKQDESGMPNNRFLAERTGGTYSTLKVQPAELEDSGVYFCASSQESVAFFGQGTRLTVV.

The V and J genes are TRBV30 and TRBJ1-2; D remains ambiguous. There are 9 residues in the CDR3. V lost 7 bases and J 2 bases, leaving 2 bases between the germline ends. Germline V gene lookup returns CDR1 GTSNPN and CDR2 SVGIG (reference sequence). The CDR3 reads CAFNYGYTF. The CDR3 DNA reads as TGTGCCTTCAACTATGGCTACACCTTC.

In this sample, this clonotype turned up many times. CDR3 bases: TGCAGTGCTAGCCCCCCGGGGACAGGGGCCGCAATTCTGCCAGGGTTTCTAGCCAAAAACATTCAGTACTTC. It yields the protein CSASPPGTGAAILPGFLAKNIQYF. The V call is TRBV20-1, the J call TRBJ2-4; 10 positions agree with TRBD1. Germline CDR1 reads DFQATT; CDR2 reads SNEGSKA (reference sequence). Trimming removed 3 bases from V and 0 bases from J; junction bases left unmatched: 29. The CDR3 length is 24 residues.

The CDR3 bases are TGTGCTAGTGGTCCACAGGGGGCTGGCTACACCTTC. Its translation: CASGPQGAGYTF. V and J are TRBV12-5 and TRBJ1-2; 9 bases fit TRBD1. The CDR3 contains 12 residues. Germline V CDR1 and CDR2: LGHNT, FRNRAP. After removal of 5 bases from V and 7 bases from J, the junction contained 2 bases not matched to a gene.

The rearrangement uses TRBV7-9 and TRBJ2-5; D is undetermined. The J call may be wrong; the DNA end is better matched by TRBJ2-7. Per the germline V gene, CDR1 is SEHNR and CDR2 is FQNEAQ (reference sequence). The CDR3 extends over 11 amino acids. Here the CDR3 DNA reads TGTGCCAGCAGTTCTATAGCCGAGCAGTACTTC. Residues: CASSSIAEQYF.

The CDR3 bases are TGCAGTGCTAGAGGCCCCGGTGGGGGAATCAATCAGCCCCAGCATTTT. It translates to CSARGPGGGINQPQHF. This chain uses TRBV20-1 with TRBJ1-5; TRBD1 is a possible D gene (5 bases). The CDR3 spans 16 residues. Trimming took off 1 base at V and 3 bases at J, with 16 bases between the two ends. The germline V gene encodes CDR1 DFQATT and CDR2 SNEGSKA (reference sequence).

The rearrangement links TRBV9 to TRBJ1-1; TRBD1 matches at 9 bases. Germline CDR1 SGDLS, CDR2 YYNGEE. The CDR3 consists of 15 residues. The trim removed 2 bases at V and 0 bases at J, leaving 2 bases unmatched. The CDR3 spells CASSVGTGMNTEAFF. CDR3 sequence (DNA): TGTGCCAGCAGCGTGGGGACAGGGATGAACACTGAAGCTTTCTTT.

This clonotype turned up a few times. The rearrangement joins TRBV20-1 to TRBJ2-1; perhaps TRBD1 as D (6 bases). V was trimmed by 3 bases and J by 2 bases, leaving 14 bases between them. Germline CDR1 reads DFQATT; CDR2 reads SNEGSKA (reference sequence). CDR3 length: 15 residues. Written as DNA, the CDR3 is TGCAGTGCTAGCCCAGCAGGGGAAACCTACAATGAGCAGTTCTTC. Residues: CSASPAGETYNEQFF.

The chain has TRBV5-1 and TRBJ2-5; 7 nucleotides match TRBD1. Germline values: CDR1 SGHRS, CDR2 YFSETQ. This CDR3 is 15 amino acids long. V lost 4 bases and J lost 1; bases outside the gene matches: 7. CDR3 in amino acids: CASSTQGQPQETQYF. The CDR3 coding sequence is TGCGCCAGCAGCACCCAGGGACAGCCCCAAGAGACCCAGTACTTC.